These 3 T cell receptor beta chains were sequenced from one sample in a study of T cells after yellow fever vaccination. In TCRdb, the 5' RACE reads were re-called with MiXCR into one record per CDR3 protein. The table shows around 360,000 distinct CDR3 sequences, with around a tenth occurring only once. Sequenced material: PBMCs, taken on the day of the first yellow fever vaccination. These receptors originate from a man between 18 and 29 years old who received the YFV17D yellow fever vaccine.

The sample holds a few counts of this clonotype. The chain couples TRBV9 to TRBJ2-7; D not certain. The CDR3 consists of 15 residues. Between the trimmed V and J ends, which lost 0 bases and 1 base, there was a span of 11 bases. In germline, CDR1 is SGDLS, CDR2 YYNGEE. CDR3 nucleotides: TGTGCCAGCAGCGTAGATCCGACCGGTTCCTACGAGCAGTACTTC. It is translated as CASSVDPTGSYEQYF.

This clonotype was counted only a few times. The chain recombines TRBV12-3 or TRBV12-4 with TRBJ2-5; TRBD1 aligns across 8 bases. The CDR3 consists of 15 residues. The ends lost 4 bases at V and 1 base at J; junction bases unmatched: 5. This chain's CDR3 is CASSYGQGVQETQYF. In DNA, the CDR3 is TGTGCCAGCAGTTATGGACAGGGTGTCCAAGAGACCCAGTACTTC.

This rearrangement joins TRBV7-2 to TRBJ2-5; 7 bases match TRBD1. CDR3 length equals 15 residues. Germline V gives CDR1 SGHTA, CDR2 FQGNSA. Germline trimming cut 1 base from V and 2 bases from J; bases unmatched to any gene: 4. CDR3 bases: TGTGCCAGCAGCTTAGAGGGACAGCTTCAAGAGACCCAGTACTTC. It yields the protein CASSLEGQLQETQYF.